One and the same sample provided the 2 T cell receptor beta chains below, sequenced in a study of T cell repertoires in cytomegalovirus infection (dated by TCRdb to between 2018 and 2021). Sequencing relied on an Illumina HiSeq 1500. The raw public reads went through TCRdb reprocessing: fastp at Q25, MiXCR clone calling, in-frame beta chains kept. Every entry covers one CDR3 protein and lists the most common genes and DNA from its rows. For this sample the table gives around 740,000 distinct CDR3 sequences, of which 35% to 45% were detected only once. The ten largest account for 2.5% to 3.5% of the sample. Sequencing used PBMCs. The receptors here all came from a human donor in good health (CMV status not recorded). Some clones in this sample may be carry-over from other donors' samples.

This clonotype has more than one count but fewer than ten. Written as DNA, the CDR3 is TGTGCCAGCAGATCGGGGGCAACTAATGAAAAACTGTTTTTT. Amino acids: CASRSGATNEKLFF. The J gene is TRBJ1-4, the V gene TRBV27; D is possibly TRBD1 (5 bases). Trimming cost V 6 bases and J 0 bases, with 8 bases left between them. Germline CDR1 MNHEY, CDR2 SMNVEV (reference sequence). The CDR3 has 14 residues.

This clonotype showed up just a few times. In nucleotides, the CDR3 is TGTGCCAGCAGTTTCCCAGACGTCGGAGCGGGGAGACGCAATGAGCAGTTCTTC. Residues: CASSFPDVGAGRRNEQFF. The chain is built from TRBV28 and TRBJ2-1, with 7 bases lining up with TRBD2. CDR1 is MDHEN and CDR2 is SYDVKM in the germline V gene. With 3 bases clipped from V and 6 bases from J, the junction kept 17 bases outside the gene matches. This CDR3 comprises 18 residues.